The 23 T cell receptor beta chains below all came from one sample that was sequenced in a study of identical twins. TCRdb ran MiXCR on the 5' RACE reads and lists one entry per CDR3 protein. Of roughly 480,000 distinct CDR3 sequences listed, 20% to 25% are singletons. This sample also appeared in a second study, on T cells expressing NK-cell markers.

The sample was CD4+ T cells sorted from blood. The receptors were gathered from a young woman in good health.

The chain's CDR3 is CSGTRDVDAEAFF. CDR3 nucleotides: TGCAGTGGAACCCGGGACGTGGATGCTGAAGCTTTCTTT. The V call is TRBV20-1, the J call TRBJ1-1; perhaps TRBD1 as D (5 bases). The CDR3 totals 13 residues. Trimming left V 7 bases short and J 6 bases short, with 18 bases between. Germline V gene data show CDR1 as DFQATT and CDR2 as SNEGSKA (reference sequence).

The V and J genes are TRBV20-1 and TRBJ2-1, with 12 bases that match TRBD2. This CDR3 comprises 15 residues. Germline CDR1 DFQATT, CDR2 SNEGSKA (reference sequence). The trim removed 4 bases at V and 7 bases at J, leaving 8 bases unmatched. The CDR3 nucleotides read TGCAGTGCTACAACACTAGCGGGAGGACTTAATGAGCAGTTCTTC. Translation: CSATTLAGGLNEQFF.

The chain carries TRBV7-9 and TRBJ1-1; tentative D call: TRBD1 (5 bases). The CDR3 totals 15 residues. Germline CDR1 is SEHNR and CDR2 is FQNEAQ (reference sequence). Trimming pared 1 base from V and 1 base from J, leaving 10 bases between. CDR3 nucleotide sequence: TGTGCCAGCAGCTTAGACGGACACCGGAACACTGAAGCTTTCTTT. Translation: CASSLDGHRNTEAFF.

The V call is TRBV20-1, the J call TRBJ2-5, with a weak D call TRBD1 (6 bases). Germline CDR1 is DFQATT and CDR2 is SNEGSKA (reference sequence). The CDR3 totals 12 residues. The V end was cut by 5 bases, the J end by 1 base, with 8 bases between. In nucleotides, the CDR3 is TGCAGTGCTGGGGACACCCAAGAGACCCAGTACTTC. Translated, it gives CSAGDTQETQYF.

A few counts support this clonotype. The chain links TRBV9 to TRBJ1-6; a weak D match, TRBD1 (6 bases). With 4 bases removed from V and 7 bases from J, the gap between germline ends came to 15 bases. Germline V gene sequence: CDR1 SGDLS, CDR2 YYNGEE. The CDR3 sequence is 15 residues long. CDR3 sequence: CASSPQGGNNSPLHF. The CDR3 DNA follows: TGTGCCAGCAGCCCCCAAGGGGGGAACAATTCACCCCTCCACTTT. Full variable domain (rest looked up from reference TRBV9 and TRBJ1-6): DSGVTQTPKHLITATGQRVTLRCSPRSGDLSVYWYQQSLDQGLQFLIQYYNGEERAKGNILERFSAQQFPDLHSELNLSSLELGDSALYFCASSPQGGNNSPLHFGNGTRLTVT.

This clonotype was recorded a few times. The CDR3 sequence is CASSQEGGPRKGDIKQFF. The CDR3 DNA follows: TGCGCCAGCAGCCAAGAAGGGGGCCCTAGGAAGGGGGACATTAAGCAGTTCTTC. The chain links TRBV4-3 to TRBJ2-1; 7 nucleotides agree with TRBD1. The germline gives CDR1 LGHNA, CDR2 YSLEER. The CDR3 spans 18 residues. The junction had 19 bases not matched to a gene; V was cut back by 0 bases and J by 11 bases.

The chain is built from TRBV11-2 and TRBJ1-4; D gene ambiguous. The CDR3 has 14 amino acids. The germline gives CDR1 SGHAT, CDR2 FQNNGV. V lost 2 bases, J lost 8 bases, and 12 bases lay in between. The CDR3 is CASSLWLRDEKLFF. CDR3 nucleotide sequence: TGTGCCAGCAGCTTATGGCTAAGAGACGAAAAACTGTTTTTT.

This chain uses TRBV6-2 or TRBV6-3 with TRBJ2-7, with unresolved D. This CDR3 spans 11 amino acids. CDR1 MNHEY and CDR2 SVGEGT come from the germline V gene. The V and J ends lost 2 bases and 5 bases respectively, with 4 bases between them. Written as DNA, the CDR3 is TGTGCCAGCAGTTACCCCCACGAGCAGTACTTC. Its protein product is CASSYPHEQYF.

V is TRBV6-2 or TRBV6-3 and J is TRBJ1-1; 11 bases map to TRBD1. Germline CDR1 and CDR2: MNHEY and SVGEGT. The CDR3 has 17 amino acids. J was trimmed by 1 base and V by 5 bases; bases with no gene match: 9. The CDR3 region is CASSPRGQGGSNTEAFF. The CDR3 nucleotides are TGTGCCAGCAGTCCCCGGGGACAGGGGGGATCGAACACTGAAGCTTTCTTT.

This clonotype was picked up a small number of times. J is TRBJ1-1 and V is TRBV10-3, with 7 positions matching TRBD1. V gave up 7 bases and J gave up 4 bases; unmatched junction bases: 0. CDR3 size: 11 residues. Germline V gene data show CDR1 as ENHRY and CDR2 as SYGVKD. CDR3 sequence (DNA): TGTGCCATCACAGGGGGCACTGAAGCTTTCTTT. Residues: CAITGGTEAFF.

This chain joins TRBV12-3 or TRBV12-4 and TRBJ1-3, with TRBD1 identical over 7 bases. The CDR3 contains 14 residues. J lost 2 bases, V lost 5 bases, and 3 bases had no gene match. This chain's CDR3 is CASSPTGAGNTIYF. The CDR3 nucleotides are TGTGCCAGCAGTCCTACAGGGGCTGGAAACACCATATATTTT.

A few counts support this clonotype. The chain uses TRBV12-3 or TRBV12-4 and TRBJ1-2; 7 nucleotides match TRBD1. With 3 bases clipped from V and 4 bases from J, the junction kept 5 bases outside the gene matches. This CDR3 region has 14 residues. The CDR3 is CASSFRQGTYGYTF. In nucleotides, the CDR3 is TGTGCCAGCAGTTTTCGACAGGGTACCTATGGCTACACCTTC.

J is TRBJ2-1 and V is TRBV7-3; tentative D call: TRBD2 (6 bases). There are 14 residues in the CDR3. V was cut by 3 bases and J by 4 bases, with 10 bases left in between. Germline V CDR1 and CDR2: SGHTA, FQGTGA. The CDR3 here is CASSFDGTYNEQFF. CDR3 nucleotides: TGTGCCAGCAGCTTCGACGGGACTTACAATGAGCAGTTCTTC.

This chain connects TRBV2 to TRBJ2-2; tentative D call: TRBD1 (5 bases). V gave up 3 bases and J gave up 0 bases, with 8 bases separating them. CDR1 and CDR2 (germline): SNHLY, FYNNEI. The CDR3 runs 15 residues. The CDR3 DNA is TGTGCCAGCAGTGAGCCACAGGCGAACACCGGGGAGCTGTTTTTT. Its translation: CASSEPQANTGELFF.

The chain carries TRBV12-3 or TRBV12-4 and TRBJ1-1, with 8 bases matching TRBD1. The CDR3 is 14 amino acids. The ends lost 5 bases at V and 3 bases at J; junction bases unmatched: 5. The CDR3, as DNA: TGTGCCAGCAGTCAGGGGGCGCTTGACACTGAAGCTTTCTTT. Translated, it gives CASSQGALDTEAFF.

DNA for the CDR3: TGTGCCAGCAGCCATGGCATCTACAATGAGCAGTTCTTC. Protein sequence: CASSHGIYNEQFF. The V and J genes are TRBV3-1 and TRBJ2-1; D is unresolved. The V and J ends lost 3 bases and 3 bases respectively, with 6 bases between them. The CDR3 spans 13 residues. CDR1 and CDR2 (germline): LGHDT, YNNKEL (reference sequence).

This chain links TRBV20-1 with TRBJ2-1; weak D call: TRBD1 (6 bases). The V gene lost 3 bases and the J gene lost 0 bases, with 12 bases spanning the gap. Germline V gene sequence: CDR1 DFQATT, CDR2 SNEGSKA (reference sequence). This CDR3 is 15 amino acids long. The CDR3 loop is CSASRGGNSYNEQFF. CDR3 in DNA: TGCAGTGCTAGCAGGGGTGGGAACTCCTACAATGAGCAGTTCTTC.

This clonotype was observed a few times. The J gene is TRBJ1-5, the V gene TRBV4-2; maybe TRBD1 (5 bases). The germline V gene encodes CDR1 LGHNA and CDR2 YNFKEQ. This CDR3 has 13 amino acids. Trimming cost V 4 bases and J 9 bases, with 13 bases left between them. The CDR3 sequence is CASSLGEGSPQHF. The CDR3 DNA follows: TGTGCCAGCAGCCTAGGGGAGGGCTCGCCCCAGCATTTT.

The chain joins TRBV10-3 to TRBJ2-5; TRBD2 matches 10 bases. CDR3 length: 13 amino acids. J lost 5 bases, V lost 6 bases, and 3 bases had no gene match. The germline V gene has CDR1 ENHRY and CDR2 SYGVKD. The CDR3 DNA reads as TGTGCCATCAGGGGGACTAGCGAGGAGACCCAGTACTTC. Amino acid sequence: CAIRGTSEETQYF.

This sequence joins TRBV2 and TRBJ1-6, with D unclear. With 0 bases removed from V and 14 bases from J, the gap between germline ends came to 20 bases. Germline CDR1 and CDR2: SNHLY and FYNNEI. This CDR3 region has 16 residues. The CDR3 sequence is CASSEALAGLVTSLHF. DNA of the CDR3: TGTGCCAGCAGTGAAGCGCTTGCGGGGTTGGTAACGTCCCTCCACTTT.

The chain uses TRBV2 and TRBJ2-1; 8 bases line up with TRBD1. The CDR3 sequence is 16 residues long. Germline CDR1 and CDR2: SNHLY and FYNNEI. The J segment lost 7 bases and the V segment lost 2 bases, leaving 10 bases of the junction unmatched. The CDR3 is CASSEFWQGAGNEQFF. The CDR3 DNA reads TGTGCCAGCAGTGAATTTTGGCAGGGGGCGGGAAATGAGCAGTTCTTC.

This clonotype was observed at least ten times. One end of the junction varies from germline; a read error may be responsible. This chain connects TRBV5-1 to TRBJ2-2, with D unresolved. Germline values: CDR1 SGHRS, CDR2 YFSETQ. There are 15 residues in the CDR3. The CDR3 coding sequence is TGCGCCAGCAGCTTTGGGCGGCTGAACGCCGGGGAGCTGTTTTTT. It codes for CASSFGRLNAGELFF.

This chain uses TRBV6-8 with TRBJ1-1; perhaps TRBD1 as D (5 bases). V gave up 4 bases and J gave up 4 bases, with 16 bases separating them. The CDR3 covers 15 residues. CDR1 and CDR2 from the germline V gene are MNHGY and SAAAGT. The CDR3 here is CASSSSRGRGTEAFF. The CDR3 DNA follows: TGTGCCAGCAGTTCCTCTAGGGGTCGGGGCACTGAAGCTTTCTTT.